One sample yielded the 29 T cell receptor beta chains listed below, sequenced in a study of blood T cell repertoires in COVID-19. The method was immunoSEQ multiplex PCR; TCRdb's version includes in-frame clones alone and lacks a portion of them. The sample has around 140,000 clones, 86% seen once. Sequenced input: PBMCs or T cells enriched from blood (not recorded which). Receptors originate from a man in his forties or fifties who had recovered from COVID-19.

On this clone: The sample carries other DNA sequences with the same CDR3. The CDR3 DNA reads as TGTGCCTGGACTTCCGGGGTTAGCACAGATACGCAGTATTTT. The encoded protein is CAWTSGVSTDTQYF. V is TRBV30 and J is TRBJ2-3, with D tentatively TRBD2 (5 bases). Germline assignment: CDR1 GTSNPN and CDR2 SVGIG (reference sequence). The CDR3 runs 14 residues. Trimming removed 4 bases from V and 0 bases from J, with 11 bases in between.

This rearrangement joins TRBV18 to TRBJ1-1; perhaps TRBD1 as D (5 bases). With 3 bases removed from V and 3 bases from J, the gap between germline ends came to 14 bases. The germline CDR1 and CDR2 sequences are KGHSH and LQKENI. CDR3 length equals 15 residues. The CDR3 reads CASSPLGGEDTEAFF. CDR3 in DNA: TGTGCCAGCTCACCTCTCGGGGGGGAGGACACTGAAGCTTTCTTT.

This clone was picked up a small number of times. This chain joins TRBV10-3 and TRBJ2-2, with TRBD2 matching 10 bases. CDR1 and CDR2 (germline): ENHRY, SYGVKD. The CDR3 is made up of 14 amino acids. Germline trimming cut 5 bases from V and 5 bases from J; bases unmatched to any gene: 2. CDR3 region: CAISTSGATGELFF. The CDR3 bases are TGTGCCATCAGTACTAGCGGGGCAACCGGGGAGCTGTTTTTT.

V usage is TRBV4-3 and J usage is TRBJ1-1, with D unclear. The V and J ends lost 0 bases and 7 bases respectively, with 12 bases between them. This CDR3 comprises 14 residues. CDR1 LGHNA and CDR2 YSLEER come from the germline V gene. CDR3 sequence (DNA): TGCGCCAGCAGCCAAGACATAAAGAGAATTGAAGCTTTCTTT. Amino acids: CASSQDIKRIEAFF.

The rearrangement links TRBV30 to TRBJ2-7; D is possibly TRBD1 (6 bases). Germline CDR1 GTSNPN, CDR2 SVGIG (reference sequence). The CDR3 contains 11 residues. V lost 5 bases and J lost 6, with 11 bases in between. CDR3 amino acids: CAWDMTGEQYF. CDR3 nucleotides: TGTGCCTGGGATATGACAGGCGAGCAGTACTTC.

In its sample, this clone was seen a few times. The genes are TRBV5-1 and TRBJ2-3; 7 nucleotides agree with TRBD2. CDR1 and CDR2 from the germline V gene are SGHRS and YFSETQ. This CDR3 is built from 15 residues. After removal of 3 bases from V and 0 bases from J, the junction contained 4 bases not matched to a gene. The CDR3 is CASSSLGGSTDTQYF. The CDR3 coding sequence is TGCGCCAGCAGCTCGCTGGGAGGGAGCACAGATACGCAGTATTTT.

The CDR3 is CASTPGTETYEQYF. The CDR3 nucleotides are TGTGCCAGCACCCCCGGGACAGAAACCTACGAGCAGTACTTC. The V and J genes are TRBV19 and TRBJ2-7, with 7 nucleotides matching TRBD1. Trimming at V came to 9 bases and at J to 2 bases, leaving 10 bases not matched to a gene. CDR3 length equals 14 residues. Germline V gene sequence: CDR1 LNHDA, CDR2 SQIVND (reference sequence).

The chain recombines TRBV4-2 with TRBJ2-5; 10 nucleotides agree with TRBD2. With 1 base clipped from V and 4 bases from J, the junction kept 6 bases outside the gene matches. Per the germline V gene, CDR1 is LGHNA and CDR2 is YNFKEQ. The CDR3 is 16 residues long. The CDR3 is CASSQASGGLRETQYF. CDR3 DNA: TGTGCCAGCAGCCAAGCTAGCGGGGGCTTACGAGAGACCCAGTACTTC.

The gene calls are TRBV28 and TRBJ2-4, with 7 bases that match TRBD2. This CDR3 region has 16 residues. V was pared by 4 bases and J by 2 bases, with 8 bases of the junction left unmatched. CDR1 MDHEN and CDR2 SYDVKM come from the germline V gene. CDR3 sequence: CASSSAGAGSKNIQYF. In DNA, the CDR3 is TGTGCCAGCAGTTCGGCGGGAGCGGGGTCCAAAAACATTCAGTACTTC.

The CDR3 DNA is TGTGCCAGCAGCCTCGCCGGGACAGGGTCCTACGAGCAGTACTTC. Translation gives CASSLAGTGSYEQYF. V and J are TRBV7-2 and TRBJ2-7, with 9 nucleotides matching TRBD1. This CDR3 is 15 amino acids long. Germline V gene sequence: CDR1 SGHTA, CDR2 FQGNSA. The J segment lost 1 base and the V segment lost 5 bases, leaving 6 bases of the junction unmatched.

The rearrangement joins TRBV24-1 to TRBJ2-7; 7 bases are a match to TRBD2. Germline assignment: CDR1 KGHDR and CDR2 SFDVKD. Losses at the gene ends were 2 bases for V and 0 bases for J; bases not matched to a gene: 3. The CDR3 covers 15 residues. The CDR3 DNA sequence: TGTGCCACCAGTGATTGGGGGGGACTCTCCTACGAGCAGTACTTC. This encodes CATSDWGGLSYEQYF.

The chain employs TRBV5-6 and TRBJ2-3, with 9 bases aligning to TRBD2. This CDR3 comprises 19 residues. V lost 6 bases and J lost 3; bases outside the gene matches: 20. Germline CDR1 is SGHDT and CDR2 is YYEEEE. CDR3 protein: CASNPGVSDGGRETDTQYF. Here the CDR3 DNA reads TGTGCCAGCAACCCTGGGGTATCTGATGGCGGGAGGGAGACAGATACGCAGTATTTT.

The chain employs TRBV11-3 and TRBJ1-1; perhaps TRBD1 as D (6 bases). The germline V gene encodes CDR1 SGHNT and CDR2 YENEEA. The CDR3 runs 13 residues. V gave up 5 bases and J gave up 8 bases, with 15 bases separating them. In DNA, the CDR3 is TGTGCCAGCAGCCCGGTGGAAGGGGGAGAAGCTTTCTTT. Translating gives CASSPVEGGEAFF.

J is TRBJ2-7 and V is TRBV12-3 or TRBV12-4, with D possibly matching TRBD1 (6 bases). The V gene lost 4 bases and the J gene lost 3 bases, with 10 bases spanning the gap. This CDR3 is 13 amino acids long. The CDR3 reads CASSSDSVYEQYV. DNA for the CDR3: TGTGCCAGCAGTTCGGACAGCGTCTACGAGCAGTACGTC.

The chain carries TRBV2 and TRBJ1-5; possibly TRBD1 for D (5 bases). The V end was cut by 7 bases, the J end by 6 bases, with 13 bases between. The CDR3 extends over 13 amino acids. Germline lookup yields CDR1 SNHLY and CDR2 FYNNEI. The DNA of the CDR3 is TGTGCCAGCAACGAAGATAGGGGTCAGCCCCAGCATTTT. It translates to CASNEDRGQPQHF.

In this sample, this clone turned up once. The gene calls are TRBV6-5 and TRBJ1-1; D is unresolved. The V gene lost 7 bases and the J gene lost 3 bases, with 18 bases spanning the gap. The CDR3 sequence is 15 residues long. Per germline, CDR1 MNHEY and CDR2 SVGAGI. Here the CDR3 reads CASTPRTDWDTEAFF. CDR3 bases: TGTGCCAGCACCCCAAGAACGGACTGGGACACTGAAGCTTTCTTT.

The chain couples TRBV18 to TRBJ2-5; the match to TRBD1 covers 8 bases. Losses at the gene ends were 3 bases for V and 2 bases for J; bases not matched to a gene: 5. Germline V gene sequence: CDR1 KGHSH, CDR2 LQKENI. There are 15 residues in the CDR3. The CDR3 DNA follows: TGTGCCAGCTCACCGGACAGGGAAAGGCAAGAGACCCAGTACTTC. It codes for CASSPDRERQETQYF.

CDR3 nucleotide sequence: TGTGCCAGCAGTTCCCGCTGGACACCTAACACTGAAGCTTTCTTT. Translation gives CASSSRWTPNTEAFF. The chain couples TRBV28 to TRBJ1-1; possibly TRBD1 for D (5 bases). Trimming cost V 4 bases and J 2 bases, with 14 bases left between them. CDR3 size: 15 residues. CDR1 is MDHEN, CDR2 SYDVKM, per germline.

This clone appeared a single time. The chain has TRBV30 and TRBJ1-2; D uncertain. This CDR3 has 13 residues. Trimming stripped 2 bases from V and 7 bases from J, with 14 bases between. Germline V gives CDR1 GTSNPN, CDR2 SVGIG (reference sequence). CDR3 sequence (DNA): TGTGCCTGGAGTACGTCAGGAGGTGGTGGCTACACCTTC. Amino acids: CAWSTSGGGGYTF. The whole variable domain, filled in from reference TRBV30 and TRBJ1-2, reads SQTIHQWPATLVQPVGSPLSLECTVEGTSNPNLYWYRQAAGRGLQLLFYSVGIGQISSEVPQNLSASRPQDRQFILSSKKLLLSDSGFYLCAWSTSGGGGYTFGSGTRLTVV.

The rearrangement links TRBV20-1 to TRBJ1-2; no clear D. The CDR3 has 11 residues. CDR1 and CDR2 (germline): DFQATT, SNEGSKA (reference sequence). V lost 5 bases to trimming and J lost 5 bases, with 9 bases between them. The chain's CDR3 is CSAVLLYGYTF. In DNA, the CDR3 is TGCAGTGCTGTCCTATTATATGGCTACACCTTC.

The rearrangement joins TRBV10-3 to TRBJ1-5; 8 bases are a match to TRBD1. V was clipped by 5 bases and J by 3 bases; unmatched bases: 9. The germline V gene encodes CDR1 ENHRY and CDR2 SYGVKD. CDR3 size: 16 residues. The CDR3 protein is CAISTQGALSNQPQHF. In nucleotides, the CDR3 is TGTGCCATCAGTACCCAGGGGGCGCTTTCCAATCAGCCCCAGCATTTT.

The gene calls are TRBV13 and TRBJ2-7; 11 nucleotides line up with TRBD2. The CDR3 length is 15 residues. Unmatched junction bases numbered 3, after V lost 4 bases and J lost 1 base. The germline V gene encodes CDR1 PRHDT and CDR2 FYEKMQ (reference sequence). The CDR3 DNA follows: TGTGCCAGCAGCTCCGGACTAGCGGGTTCCTACGAGCAGTACTTC. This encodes CASSSGLAGSYEQYF.

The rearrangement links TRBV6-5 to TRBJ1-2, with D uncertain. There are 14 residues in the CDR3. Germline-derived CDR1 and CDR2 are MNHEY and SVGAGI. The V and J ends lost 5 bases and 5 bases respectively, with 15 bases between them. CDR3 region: CASSPDLQGYGYTF. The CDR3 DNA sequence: TGTGCCAGCAGTCCGGACTTGCAAGGGTATGGCTACACCTTC.

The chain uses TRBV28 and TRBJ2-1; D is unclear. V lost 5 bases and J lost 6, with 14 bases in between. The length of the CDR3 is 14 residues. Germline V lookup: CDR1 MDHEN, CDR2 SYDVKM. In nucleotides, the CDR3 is TGTGCCAGCAGTCCACTCCTCCCGGGCAATGAGCAGTTCTTC. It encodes CASSPLLPGNEQFF.

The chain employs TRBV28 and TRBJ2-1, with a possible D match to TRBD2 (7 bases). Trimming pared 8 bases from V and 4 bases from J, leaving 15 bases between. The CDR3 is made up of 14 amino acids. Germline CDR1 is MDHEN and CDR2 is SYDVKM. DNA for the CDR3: TGTGCCAGCGTAGGGGGGGATATATACAATGAGCAGTTCTTC. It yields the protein CASVGGDIYNEQFF.

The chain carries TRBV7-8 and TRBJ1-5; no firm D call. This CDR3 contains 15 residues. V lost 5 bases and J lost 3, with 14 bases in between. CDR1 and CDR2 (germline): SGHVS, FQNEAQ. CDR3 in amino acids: CASSPIPGSNQPQHF. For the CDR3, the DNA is TGTGCCAGCAGCCCGATACCGGGTTCCAATCAGCCCCAGCATTTT.

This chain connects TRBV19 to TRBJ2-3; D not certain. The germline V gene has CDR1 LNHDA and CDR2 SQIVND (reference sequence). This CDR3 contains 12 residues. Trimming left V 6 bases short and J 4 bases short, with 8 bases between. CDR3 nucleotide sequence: TGTGCCAGTAGGGGCGCCGCAGATACGCAGTATTTT. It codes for CASRGAADTQYF.

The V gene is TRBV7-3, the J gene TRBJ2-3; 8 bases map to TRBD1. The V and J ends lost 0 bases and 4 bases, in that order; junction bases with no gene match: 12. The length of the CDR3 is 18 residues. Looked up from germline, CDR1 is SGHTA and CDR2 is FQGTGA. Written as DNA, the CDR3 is TGTGCCAGCAGCTTAACGAACATACCCGGACAGGGCGCAGATACGCAGTATTTT. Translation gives CASSLTNIPGQGADTQYF.

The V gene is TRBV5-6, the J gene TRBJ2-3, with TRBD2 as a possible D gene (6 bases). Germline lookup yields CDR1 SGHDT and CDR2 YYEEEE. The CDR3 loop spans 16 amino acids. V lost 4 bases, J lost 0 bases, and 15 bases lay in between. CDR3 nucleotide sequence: TGTGCCAGCAGCGGCGGGACTCCCCAGAGCACAGATACGCAGTATTTT. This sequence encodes CASSGGTPQSTDTQYF.